The clone carrying this T cell receptor beta chain occurred once. This record comes from a study of blood T cell repertoires in COVID-19. The overall study: Samples of COVID-19 (acute and convalescent) were obtained from the United States, Italy and Spain. PBMCs, B-cell-depleted T cells, or T cells provided the cDNA or gDNA that made up the material.

Original processing methods: How many nucleated cells were present was estimated from reference gene primer amplification. The protocol was immunoSEQ multiplex PCR, while the TCRdb copy is restricted to in-frame clones and leaves out a portion. V and J calls and clone size are given by that table; D and trimming were obtained from the DNA. This table holds around 250,000 clones, about 85% found once. With 6 bases removed from V and 6 bases from J, the gap between germline ends came to 12 bases. Germline lookup yields CDR1 ENHRY and CDR2 SYGVKD. The CDR3 runs to 13 residues. Source material: peripheral blood. The sequence was collected from a young man who had recovered from COVID-19. V usage is TRBV10-3 and J usage is TRBJ1-5; D possibly corresponds to TRBD1 (5 bases). The DNA for the CDR3 is TGTGCCATCAGGGACCAGGGAGGTCAGCCCCAGCATTTT. As protein: CAIRDQGGQPQHF.